This passage covers 4 T cell receptor beta chains from one sample sequenced in a study of cytomegalovirus exposure and HLA in healthy donors. Assay used: immunoSEQ multiplex PCR; TCRdb lists only in-frame clones, some missing. The sample records 200,000 to 250,000 clones, about 89% being singletons. Sequencing was carried out using PBMCs. The receptor source for this set is a woman in her late teens or twenties in good health and CMV-seronegative.

CDR3 in DNA: TGTGCCAGTAGCTTTGGACAGAACACCGGGGAGCTGTTTTTT. It specifies CASSFGQNTGELFF. V and J are TRBV19 and TRBJ2-2; D might be TRBD1 (5 bases). The V gene lost 6 bases and the J gene lost 1 base, with 9 bases spanning the gap. The CDR3 totals 14 residues. Germline V lookup: CDR1 LNHDA, CDR2 SQIVND (reference sequence).

This chain joins TRBV5-5 and TRBJ2-7, with TRBD2 matching over 9 bases. Trimming cost V 4 bases and J 0 bases; bases outside gene matches: 5. The germline CDR1 and CDR2 sequences are SGHKS and YYEKEE (reference sequence). This CDR3 has 15 residues. CDR3 nucleotide sequence: TGTGCCAGCAGCGTAACTAGCGGGCCCTCCTACGAGCAGTACTTC. It encodes CASSVTSGPSYEQYF.

The rearrangement joins TRBV5-1 to TRBJ1-2, with D hard to call. V shed 4 bases and J shed 4 bases, with 17 bases lying between them. Germline V gives CDR1 SGHRS, CDR2 YFSETQ. The length of the CDR3 is 15 residues. CDR3 loop: CASSPYKTELYGYTF. The CDR3 region has the DNA TGCGCCAGCAGCCCGTATAAGACGGAGCTCTATGGCTACACCTTC.

In its sample, this clone was seen once. The V and J genes are TRBV30 and TRBJ1-6; 12 bases are a match to TRBD1. J lost 10 bases, V lost 2 bases, and 6 bases had no gene match. The CDR3 runs 15 residues. Germline CDR1 reads GTSNPN; CDR2 reads SVGIG (reference sequence). The CDR3 DNA reads TGTGCCTGGAGTAGGGACAGGGGGCGGTTGTCACCCCTCCACTTT. This gives the protein CAWSRDRGRLSPLHF.